This T cell receptor beta chain was profiled in a study of a mutant IDH1 vaccine in newly diagnosed glioma listed by TCRdb under 2021. Some background on the complete study: Of the roughly 32 patients who were treated, around 60% were male and approximately 38% were female, and the mean age was approximately 40 years. Peripheral blood was drawn at six visits: V03 (baseline), V05, V07, V10, V12 and V13. For exploratory analyses, longitudinal TCRB deep sequencing was carried out in some 25 treated patients wherever samples were available. Before enrollment, patients had received standard therapy of radiotherapy alone, temozolomide alone, or radiochemotherapy with temozolomide; most received the combination. Overall results and qualifications from the work: Selection of PBMC samples for TCRB deep sequencing was based on availability. Pseudoprogression seemed to be unrelated to changes in the top peripheral T cell clonotypes found by TCRB sequencing. According to the authors, sample limitations meant that analyses of patient blood samples could not be reproduced. Immune responses induced by the vaccine were seen in about 93% of patients across multiple MHC alleles.

In the paper's terms, the time point label means: baseline, week 1 (first vaccination visit). The treatment or condition label on this specimen signifies: pre-vaccination baseline after standard-of-care therapy. The donors had newly diagnosed IDH1-mutant astrocytomas of WHO grade 3 or 4 that showed loss of nuclear ATRX. The samples were drawn from NOA16, a multicentre, single-arm, open-label phase I trial in Germany that tested a mutant IDH1 peptide vaccine in humans for the first time. Visit V03 blood draws served as the baseline sample for immunogenicity testing. Genomic DNA for TCRB sequencing was extracted from EDTA blood using the DNeasy Blood and Tissue Kit. This clone was observed once. The antigen this receptor binds is unknown. Base qualities are not recorded, but no much larger clone differs from it by a single base. Library preparation employed the immunoSEQ multiplex PCR assay. Following the manufacturer's protocol, the hsTCRB Kit was used to amplify rearranged TCR beta chain sequences. Sequencing of TCRB libraries was carried out on an Illumina MiSeq. In the authors' own workflow: The proprietary platform of the kit vendor was used for demultiplexing, trimming and gene mapping. TCRdb took this table from immuneACCESS and kept in-frame rearrangements with V and J called. Such tables lack part of the clones; where checked against another copy, unresolved V genes explain under half of the gap, and the rest is unexplained. For V, J and clone size, that table is used; D and trimming come from the DNA. A total of roughly 70,000 clones appear in this sample, approximately 86% of them only once. Of the sample, around 3% falls within the top ten clones.

The CDR3 covers 14 residues, taking in both the cysteine and the phenylalanine. CDR3 DNA only is kept here, 42 bases in frame from base 1. The junction shows trimming of 1 base on V and 8 bases on J, plus 12 bases between the germline ends. From the germline V gene, CDR1 is SGHDN and CDR2 is FVKESK. The rearrangement joined TRBV14 to TRBJ1-3; no D gene call is confident. The input for sequencing was PBMCs, taken from a glioma patient treated with radiotherapy, temozolomide or both. The clonotype comes from a man aged 25-40 years with glioma. The CDR3 has the sequence CASSQVGAGDTIYF. The nucleotides are TGTGCCAGCAGCCAAGTTGGCGCAGGAGACACCATATATTTT.